Each of the 17 T cell receptor beta chains below was sequenced from the same sample in a study of follicular helper T cells after annual influenza vaccination. Sequencing used immunoSEQ multiplex PCR; TCRdb keeps in-frame clones, though not all of them. Of over 8,000 clones listed, less than 90% are singletons. Time point noted: 2015-2016 season, 7 days after influenza vaccination. The input for sequencing was CXCR5- memory CD4+ T cells sorted from blood, taken 7 days after influenza vaccination. The receptor set was obtained from an adult who received the influenza vaccine.

The table lists this clone with a few counts. The CDR3 loop is CASSEAGSPLHF. CDR3 DNA sequence: TGTGCCAGCAGTGAAGCGGGTTCACCCCTCCACTTT. This chain uses TRBV6-1 with TRBJ1-6; D unresolved. The length of the CDR3 is 12 residues. Germline CDR1 MNHNS, CDR2 SASEGT. Trimming shortened V by 0 bases and J by 9 bases, and 3 bases separated the two germline ends.

The rearrangement joins TRBV18 to TRBJ2-5; D call uncertain. CDR1 is KGHSH and CDR2 is LQKENI in the germline V gene. The CDR3 is 15 amino acids. CDR3 amino acids: CAAAASNWYQETQYF. CDR3 coding DNA: TGTGCGGCCGCTGCATCAAACTGGTACCAAGAGACCCAGTACTTC.

The rearrangement uses TRBV5-1 and TRBJ1-3, with unresolved D. This CDR3 has 16 residues. V was shortened by 1 base and J by 0 bases, with 11 bases between the two germline ends. Germline lookup yields CDR1 SGHRS and CDR2 YFSETQ. CDR3 nucleotide sequence: TGCGCCAGCAGCTTGCTGGACTCGAGCTCTGGAAACACCATATATTTT. It is translated as CASSLLDSSSGNTIYF.

For the CDR3, the DNA is TGCAGTGCTCCTTATGGCTACACCTTC. Encoded protein: CSAPYGYTF. V usage is TRBV20-1 and J usage is TRBJ1-2, with D unclear. The CDR3 is 9 amino acids. Germline CDR1 DFQATT, CDR2 SNEGSKA (reference sequence). Trimming stripped 5 bases from V and 5 bases from J, with 3 bases between.

This clone was picked up one time. The identical CDR3 is also encoded by other nucleotide sequences in the sample. This chain links TRBV7-2 with TRBJ1-1; D remains ambiguous. This CDR3 has 13 residues. V lost 5 bases, J lost 1 base, and 8 bases lay in between. Looked up from germline, CDR1 is SGHTA and CDR2 is FQGNSA. The CDR3 protein is CASSPGRNTEAFF. The CDR3 DNA sequence: TGTGCCAGCAGCCCCGGCCGGAACACTGAAGCTTTCTTT.

The chain is built from TRBV4-2 and TRBJ2-2; 8 bases fit TRBD1. The CDR3 covers 16 residues. In germline, CDR1 is LGHNA, CDR2 YNFKEQ. Trimming cost V 3 bases and J 6 bases; bases outside gene matches: 9. CDR3 bases: TGTGCCAGCAGCCATGTGGACAGGGACATTGCCGGGGAGCTGTTTTTT. Residues: CASSHVDRDIAGELFF.

This rearrangement joins TRBV28 to TRBJ1-5; D remains unclear. Trimming shortened V by 5 bases and J by 0 bases, and 11 bases separated the two germline ends. The CDR3 is 15 residues long. Germline V CDR1 and CDR2: MDHEN, SYDVKM. CDR3 in amino acids: CASSTRRDSNQPQHF. CDR3 bases: TGTGCCAGCAGTACCCGCCGGGATAGCAATCAGCCCCAGCATTTT.

The J gene is TRBJ1-5, the V gene TRBV28; tentatively, D is TRBD1 (5 bases). Trimming took 6 bases from V and 0 from J, leaving 12 bases between them. The CDR3 runs to 15 residues. Germline CDR1 and CDR2: MDHEN and SYDVKM. The DNA of the CDR3 is TGTGCCAGCAGAAAACAGGATTATAGCAATCAGCCCCAGCATTTT. It encodes CASRKQDYSNQPQHF.

The chain recombines TRBV7-9 with TRBJ2-5; 9 positions agree with TRBD2. Trimming cost V 5 bases and J 2 bases; bases outside gene matches: 6. Germline values: CDR1 SEHNR, CDR2 FQNEAQ (reference sequence). This CDR3 is built from 15 residues. The CDR3 is CASSHLAGTQETQYF. In DNA, the CDR3 is TGTGCCAGCAGCCACCTAGCGGGGACACAAGAGACCCAGTACTTC.

The chain links TRBV19 to TRBJ2-7; either TRBD1 or TRBD2 may supply D (5 bases each). The V and J ends lost 5 bases and 0 bases respectively, with 14 bases between them. From germline, CDR1 is LNHDA and CDR2 SQIVND (reference sequence). The CDR3 has 15 amino acids. In DNA form, the CDR3 reads TGTGCCAGTAGTTTGGGGGTACCCAACTCCTACGAGCAGTACTTC. Translating it yields CASSLGVPNSYEQYF.

The gene calls are TRBV9 and TRBJ2-3; TRBD2 aligns across 10 bases. CDR1 and CDR2 from the germline V gene are SGDLS and YYNGEE. V lost 0 bases to trimming and J lost 3 bases; unmatched junction nucleotides: 4. The CDR3 has 16 residues. The CDR3 nucleotides read TGTGCCAGCAGCGTAGCGGCTAGCGGGGGAACAGATACGCAGTATTTT. Translated, it gives CASSVAASGGTDTQYF.

The CDR3 bases are TGTGCCACCAGCCGAAAGCAGGGGACACGGTACAATGAGCAGTTCTTC. This sequence encodes CATSRKQGTRYNEQFF. The genes are TRBV15 and TRBJ2-1; D is perhaps TRBD1 (6 bases). The CDR3 runs to 16 residues. V gave up 5 bases and J gave up 4 bases, with 18 bases separating them. The germline V gene has CDR1 LNHNV and CDR2 YYDKDF (reference sequence).

The chain joins TRBV15 to TRBJ2-5; no definite D call. Germline V CDR1 and CDR2: LNHNV, YYDKDF (reference sequence). Trimming pared 1 base from V and 5 bases from J, leaving 8 bases between. This CDR3 comprises 13 residues. CDR3 sequence: CATSRGLGETQYF. CDR3 in DNA: TGTGCCACCAGCAGAGGTCTGGGGGAGACCCAGTACTTC.

The gene calls are TRBV15 and TRBJ2-3; 8 bases fit TRBD1. The V segment lost 5 bases and the J segment 3 bases; nucleotides outside the gene matches: 7. From germline, CDR1 is LNHNV and CDR2 YYDKDF (reference sequence). This CDR3 is 15 amino acids long. CDR3: CATSRGQGETDTQYF. The CDR3 nucleotides are TGTGCCACCAGCCGAGGACAGGGCGAAACAGATACGCAGTATTTT. The variable domain in full, with the rest retrieved from reference TRBV15 and TRBJ2-3, is DAMVIQNPRYQVTQFGKPVTLSCSQTLNHNVMYWYQQKSSQAPKLLFHYYDKDFNNEADTPDNFQSRRPNTSFCFLDIRSPGLGDTAMYLCATSRGQGETDTQYFGPGTRLTVL.

This clone was observed a handful of times. The chain links TRBV6-1 to TRBJ1-6; D unresolved. The CDR3 is 13 residues long. The germline V gene encodes CDR1 MNHNS and CDR2 SASEGT. Between the trimmed V and J ends, which lost 7 bases and 7 bases, there was a span of 11 bases. The CDR3 nucleotides read TGTGCCAGCATCGGTCAGCGAAATTCACCCCTCCACTTT. Protein: CASIGQRNSPLHF.

The gene calls are TRBV5-1 and TRBJ1-5; no firm D call. CDR3 length equals 14 residues. Germline V gives CDR1 SGHRS, CDR2 YFSETQ. V gave up 0 bases and J gave up 4 bases, with 8 bases separating them. CDR3 DNA: TGCGCCAGCAGCTTGGGAGGGTGGAATCAGCCCCAGCATTTT. It encodes CASSLGGWNQPQHF.

J is TRBJ1-6 and V is TRBV4-3; D is undetermined. The ends were cut back, 0 bases at V and 9 bases at J, with 15 bases in the middle. Germline CDR1 LGHNA, CDR2 YSLEER. The CDR3 spans 16 residues. This CDR3 reads CASSQDLGQSGSPLHF. The DNA for the CDR3 is TGCGCCAGCAGCCAAGATCTAGGTCAGTCGGGTTCACCCCTCCACTTT.